This T cell receptor (beta chain) was captured by sequencing in a study of control samples from healthy donors and cancer patients. Trimming stripped 0 bases from V and 8 bases from J, with 18 bases between. Per the germline V gene, CDR1 is SGHRS and CDR2 is YFSETQ. This CDR3 has 16 amino acids. Sequencing used immunoSEQ multiplex PCR; TCRdb keeps in-frame clones, though not all of them. The data contain about 160,000 clones, approximately 94% of them singletons. The origin of this receptor is a man aged 55 to 69 with colorectal cancer. Material for sequencing was PBMCs. The chain employs TRBV5-1 and TRBJ2-1; no clear D gene. This CDR3 is CASSLASALVKDEQFF. The CDR3 DNA sequence: TGCGCCAGCAGCTTGGCCTCAGCTTTGGTAAAAGATGAGCAGTTCTTC.